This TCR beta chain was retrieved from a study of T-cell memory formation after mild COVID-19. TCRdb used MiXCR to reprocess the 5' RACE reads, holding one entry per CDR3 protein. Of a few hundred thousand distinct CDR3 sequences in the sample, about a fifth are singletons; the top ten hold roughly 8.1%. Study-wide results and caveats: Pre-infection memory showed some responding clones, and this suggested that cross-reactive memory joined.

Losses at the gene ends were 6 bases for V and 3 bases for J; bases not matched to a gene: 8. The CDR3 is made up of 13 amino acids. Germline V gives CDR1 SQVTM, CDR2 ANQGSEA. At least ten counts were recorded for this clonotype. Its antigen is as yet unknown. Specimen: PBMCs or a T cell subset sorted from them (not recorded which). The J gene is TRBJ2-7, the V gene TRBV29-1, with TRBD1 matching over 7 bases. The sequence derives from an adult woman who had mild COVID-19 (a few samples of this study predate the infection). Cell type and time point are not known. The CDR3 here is CSVLGQESYEQYF. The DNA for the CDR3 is TGCAGCGTACTTGGACAGGAGAGCTACGAGCAGTACTTC.